The clone carrying this T cell receptor beta chain has ten or more counts. This entry comes from a study of molecular identifiers for immune sequencing clone quantification. This CDR3 has 18 amino acids. Germline values: CDR1 SGHRS, CDR2 YFSETQ. The ends lost 2 bases at V and 2 bases at J; junction bases unmatched: 8. In TCRdb, the PCR reads were re-called with MiXCR into one record per CDR3 protein. The table lists some 70,000 distinct CDR3 sequences, 15% to 20% of them singletons. Sequences were obtained from naive CD8+ T cells from blood, with Jurkat cell RNA spiked in. Subset specified: FACS-sorted CD8+CD4-CCR7+CD45RA+ naive T cells. The chain has TRBV5-1 and TRBJ2-3; TRBD2 matches 13 bases. This clonotype originated in a human donor in good health. Some libraries in this study had Jurkat cell RNA spiked in. CDR3 DNA sequence: TGCGCCAGCAGCTTCCTAGGACTAGCGGGAGATTACACAGATACGCAGTATTTT. The encoded protein is CASSFLGLAGDYTDTQYF. The variable domain in full, with the rest retrieved from reference TRBV5-1 and TRBJ2-3, is KAGVTQTPRYLIKTRGQQVTLSCSPISGHRSVSWYQQTPGQGLQFLFEYFSETQRNKGNFPGRFSGRQFSNSRSEMNVSTLELGDSALYLCASSFLGLAGDYTDTQYFGPGTRLTVL.